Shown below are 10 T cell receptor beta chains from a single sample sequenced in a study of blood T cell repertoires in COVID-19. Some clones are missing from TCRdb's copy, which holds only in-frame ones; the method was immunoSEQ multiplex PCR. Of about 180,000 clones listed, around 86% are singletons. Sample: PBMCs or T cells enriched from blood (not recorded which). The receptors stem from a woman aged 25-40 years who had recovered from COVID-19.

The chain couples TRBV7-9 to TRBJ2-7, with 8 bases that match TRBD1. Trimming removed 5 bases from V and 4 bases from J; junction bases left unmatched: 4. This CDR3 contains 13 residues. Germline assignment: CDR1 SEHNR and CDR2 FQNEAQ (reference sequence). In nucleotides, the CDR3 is TGTGCCAGCAGCACCCGGACAGGGTACGAGCAGTACTTC. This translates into CASSTRTGYEQYF.

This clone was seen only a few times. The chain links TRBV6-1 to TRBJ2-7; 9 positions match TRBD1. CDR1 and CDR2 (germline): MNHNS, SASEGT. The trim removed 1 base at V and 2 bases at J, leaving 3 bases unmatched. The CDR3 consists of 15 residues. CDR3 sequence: CASSEGGTGTYEQYF. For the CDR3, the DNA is TGTGCCAGCAGTGAAGGGGGGACAGGGACCTACGAGCAGTACTTC.

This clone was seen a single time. CDR3 DNA sequence: TGTGCCACCAGCAGAGAAAGTAATACAGGGTCGGGCAATCAGCCCCAGCATTTT. Amino acid sequence: CATSRESNTGSGNQPQHF. The V and J genes are TRBV15 and TRBJ1-5, with a possible D match to TRBD1 (6 bases). Germline V lookup: CDR1 LNHNV, CDR2 YYDKDF (reference sequence). There are 18 residues in the CDR3. V was clipped by 0 bases and J by 2 bases, with 17 bases between them.

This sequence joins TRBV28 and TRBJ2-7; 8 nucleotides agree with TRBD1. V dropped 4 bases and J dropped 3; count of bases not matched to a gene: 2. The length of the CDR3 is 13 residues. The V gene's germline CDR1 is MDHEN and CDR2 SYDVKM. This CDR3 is CASSSTGGYEQYF. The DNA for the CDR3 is TGTGCCAGCAGTTCAACAGGGGGCTACGAGCAGTACTTC. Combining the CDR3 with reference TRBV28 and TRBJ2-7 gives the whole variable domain DVKVTQSSRYLVKRTGEKVFLECVQDMDHENMFWYRQDPGLGLRLIYFSYDVKMKEKGDIPEGYSVSREKKERFSLILESASTNQTSMYLCASSSTGGYEQYFGPGTRLTVT.

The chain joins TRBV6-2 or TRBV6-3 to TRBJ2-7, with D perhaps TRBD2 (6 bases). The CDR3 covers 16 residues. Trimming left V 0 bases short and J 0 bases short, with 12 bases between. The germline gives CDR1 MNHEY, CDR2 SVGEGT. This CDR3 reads CASSYSGSGNSYEQYF. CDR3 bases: TGTGCCAGCAGTTACTCGGGTAGCGGAAACTCCTACGAGCAGTACTTC.

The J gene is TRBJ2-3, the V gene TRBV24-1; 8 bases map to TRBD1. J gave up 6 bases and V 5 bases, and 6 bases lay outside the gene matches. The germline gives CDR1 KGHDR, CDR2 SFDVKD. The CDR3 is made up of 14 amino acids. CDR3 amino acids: CATSAGQGADTQYF. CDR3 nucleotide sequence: TGTGCCACCAGTGCTGGACAGGGTGCCGATACGCAGTATTTT.

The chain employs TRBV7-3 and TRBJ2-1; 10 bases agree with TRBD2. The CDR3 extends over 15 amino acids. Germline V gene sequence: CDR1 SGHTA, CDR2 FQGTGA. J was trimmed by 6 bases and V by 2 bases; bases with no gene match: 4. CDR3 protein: CASSLVAGGPNEQFF. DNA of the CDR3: TGTGCCAGCAGCTTAGTAGCGGGAGGCCCCAATGAGCAGTTCTTC.

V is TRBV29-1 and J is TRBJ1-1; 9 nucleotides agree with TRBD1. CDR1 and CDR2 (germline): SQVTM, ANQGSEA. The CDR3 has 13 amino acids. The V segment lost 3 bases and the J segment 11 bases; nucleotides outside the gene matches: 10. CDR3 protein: CSVEPRDREVAFF. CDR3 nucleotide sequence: TGCAGCGTTGAGCCCCGGGACAGGGAAGTCGCTTTCTTT.

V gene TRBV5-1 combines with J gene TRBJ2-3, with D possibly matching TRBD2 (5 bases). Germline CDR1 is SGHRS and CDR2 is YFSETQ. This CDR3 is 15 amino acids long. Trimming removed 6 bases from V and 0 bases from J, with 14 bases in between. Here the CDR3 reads CASTPGSPSTDTQYF. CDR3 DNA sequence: TGCGCCAGCACCCCGGGGAGTCCTAGCACAGATACGCAGTATTTT. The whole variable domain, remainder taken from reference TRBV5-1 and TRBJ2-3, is KAGVTQTPRYLIKTRGQQVTLSCSPISGHRSVSWYQQTPGQGLQFLFEYFSETQRNKGNFPGRFSGRQFSNSRSEMNVSTLELGDSALYLCASTPGSPSTDTQYFGPGTRLTVL.

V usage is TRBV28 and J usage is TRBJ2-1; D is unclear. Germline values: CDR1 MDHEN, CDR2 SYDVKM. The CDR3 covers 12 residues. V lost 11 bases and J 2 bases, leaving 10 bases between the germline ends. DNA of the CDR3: TGTGCCCACTCCCGGGCCTACAATGAGCAGTTCTTC. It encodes CAHSRAYNEQFF.